This TCR beta chain was observed in a study of shared clonotypes between healthy human individuals (TCRdb year 2020). With respect to the entire study: The cohort comprised a couple of women and a few men aged 18 to 49 years. Different laboratories and diverse techniques were used to prepare libraries and sequence TCR repertoires, to increase sequencing depth and limit assay-specific biases. Per donor, three plates each were used for CD4 naive and CD4 memory, two for CD8 naive, and one for CD8 memory. The study deeply sequenced blood TCR repertoires of about 5 healthy adults to estimate repertoire size and the extent of clonotype sharing between individuals. Per donor, leukapheresis produced somewhere between about 0.9 and 9 billion PBMCs.

Healthy HIV-negative adults with no recently reported acute infections or vaccinations were included as donors. Every donor was a Caucasian adult residing in Nashville, Tennessee, USA. CD4+ T cells were enriched by magnetic negative selection; naive cells were then positively selected on CD45RA, and the negative fraction formed the memory subset. Blood was obtained by leukapheresis, after which PBMCs were separated by Ficoll-Histopaque density gradient centrifugation and cryopreserved in liquid nitrogen vapor phase. Analytical flow cytometry was used to check the purity and quantity of every magnetically sorted T cell population. Genomic DNA was isolated from every sorted fraction and measured by UV absorbance on a Nanodrop 2000c. A remark on this clone: There is no known antigen for this receptor. Base qualities are not at hand, and no much larger clone is one base apart.

From its cysteine to its phenylalanine, the CDR3 spans 15 amino acids. The kept DNA is CDR3 alone, 45 bases in frame from the first base. Per the germline V gene, MDHEN is the CDR1 and SYDVKM is the CDR2. V trim: 2 bases; J trim: 4 bases; unmatched bases: 7. Broad study findings and their caveats: Rarefaction of sorted-subset datasets indicated incomplete sequencing despite the large sequencing depth. Sampling was restricted to blood, and TCR repertoires in tissues likely differ from the TCR repertoires found in blood. Clonotypes shared by all four sorted-subset donors showed higher generation probabilities than non-shared clonotypes. Across four donors, approximately 5% of naive CD4, approximately 3.6% of naive CD8, approximately 2.5% of memory CD4, and approximately 0.4% of memory CD8 clonotypes were shared. Because the study included only a small number of donors, the genetic and exposure-history diversity represented was limited. Based on pairwise subsampling, the degree of clonotype sharing among donors was expected to be affected by sequencing depth. Naive subsets generally had larger estimated clonotype richness than memory subsets did.

Using the deep immunoSEQ assay, TCR CDR3 regions were amplified from genomic DNA by multiplex PCR. Genomic DNA extracted from each cell subset was distributed evenly over all wells of several immunoSEQ 96-well plates, and each plate served as one replicate. For sorted subsets, each replicate PCR was loaded with about 0.2 ug genomic DNA, equivalent to roughly 30,000 T cell genomes. Purified libraries were measured with a Qubit 3.0 fluorometer, size-checked on a Bioanalyzer 2100, and measured again with the KAPA Library Quantification kit. Each immunoSEQ 96-well plate was sequenced on its own single-read 150-cycle Illumina NextSeq 550 flow cell. On the study's bioinformatics: Because the immunoSEQ output held only junctional sequences and lacked quality scores, the filtering could not match the filtering applied to full-length reads. To assign V/J genes and CDR3, sequences were annotated using PyIR, a Python wrapper for IgBLAST v1.9, with IMGT germline references. Reads were filtered out if the reads had weak V/J assignments (E-value above 1e-6), no CDR3, stop codons, out-of-frame junctions, or ambiguous translated residues. V3J clonotypes were defined by identical inferred V gene, J gene, and CDR3 amino acid sequence. The percentage overlap between two repertoires was calculated by dividing the number of shared unique clonotypes by the size of the smaller repertoire. Richness of each repertoire was evaluated using RTK rarefaction, the Chao1 estimator, and Recon v2.1 estimates of unobserved clonotypes. For all TCRbeta clonotypes obtained by the gDNA method from a few donors, generation probabilities were computed with OLGA. TCRdb stores this immuneACCESS table with in-frame sequences only. Part of the clones is absent; in the studies checked, under half of the shortfall reflects unresolved V genes, and no reason is known for the rest. V and J calls and clone size come straight from that table; D and trimming were deduced from the DNA. The sample table lists around 990,000 clones, around three quarters of them with a count of one. 0.89% of the sample rests with the top ten.

Sequenced material: memory CD4+ T cells from PBMCs. What this sample's cell subset or site label stands for: CD45RA-negative fraction. The source of this sequence is a man in his late teens or twenties in good health. Some clones in this sample may be carry-over from other donors' samples. The V and J segments used are TRBV28 and TRBJ1-2; TRBD1 lines up with 7 middle nucleotides. The CDR3 region reads CASSLRDRLTYGYTF. The nucleotides read TGTGCCAGCAGTTTAAGGGACAGACTCACCTATGGCTACACCTTC.